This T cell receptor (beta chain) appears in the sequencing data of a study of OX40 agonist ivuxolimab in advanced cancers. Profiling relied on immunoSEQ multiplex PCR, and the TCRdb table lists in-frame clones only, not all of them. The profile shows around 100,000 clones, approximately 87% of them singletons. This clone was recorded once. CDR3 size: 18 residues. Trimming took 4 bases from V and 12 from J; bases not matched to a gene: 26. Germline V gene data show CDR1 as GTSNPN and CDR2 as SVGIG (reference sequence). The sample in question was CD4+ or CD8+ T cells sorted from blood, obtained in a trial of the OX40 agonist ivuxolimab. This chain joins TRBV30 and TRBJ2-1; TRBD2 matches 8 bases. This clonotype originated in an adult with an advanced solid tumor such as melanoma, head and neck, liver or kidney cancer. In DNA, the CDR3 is TGTGCCTGGACGCCCTCCGGGTTAACGGGCTCCTTCCGGGGGGGGCAGTTCTTC. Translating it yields CAWTPSGLTGSFRGGQFF.